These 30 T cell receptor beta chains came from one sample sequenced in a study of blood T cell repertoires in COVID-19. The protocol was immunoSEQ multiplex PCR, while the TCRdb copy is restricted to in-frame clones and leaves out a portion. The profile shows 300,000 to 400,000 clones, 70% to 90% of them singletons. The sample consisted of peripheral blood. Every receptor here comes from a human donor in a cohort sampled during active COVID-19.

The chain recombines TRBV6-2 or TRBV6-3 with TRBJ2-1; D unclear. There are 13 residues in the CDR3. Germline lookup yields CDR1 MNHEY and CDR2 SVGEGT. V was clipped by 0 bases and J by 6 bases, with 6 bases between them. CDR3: CASSYSQFNEQFF. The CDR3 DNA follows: TGTGCCAGCAGTTACTCTCAATTCAATGAGCAGTTCTTC.

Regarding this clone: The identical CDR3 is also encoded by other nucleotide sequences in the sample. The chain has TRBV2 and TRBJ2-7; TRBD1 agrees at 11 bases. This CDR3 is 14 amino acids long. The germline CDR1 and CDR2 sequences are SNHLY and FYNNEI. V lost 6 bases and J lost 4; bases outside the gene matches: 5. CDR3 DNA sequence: TGTGCCAGCAGGAGAGGACAGGGGGCATACGAGCAGTACTTC. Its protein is CASRRGQGAYEQYF.

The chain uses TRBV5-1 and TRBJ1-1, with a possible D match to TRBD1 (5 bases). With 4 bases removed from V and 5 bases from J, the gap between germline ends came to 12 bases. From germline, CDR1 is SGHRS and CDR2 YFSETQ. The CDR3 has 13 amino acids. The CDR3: CASSPSGRTEAFF. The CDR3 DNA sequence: TGCGCCAGCAGCCCCTCAGGGAGGACTGAAGCTTTCTTT.

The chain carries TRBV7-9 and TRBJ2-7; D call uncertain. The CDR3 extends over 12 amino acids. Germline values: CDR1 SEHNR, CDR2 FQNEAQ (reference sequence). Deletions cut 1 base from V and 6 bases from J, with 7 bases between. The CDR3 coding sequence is TGTGCCAGCAGCTTAGTGGGCCTCGAGCAGTACTTC. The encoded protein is CASSLVGLEQYF.

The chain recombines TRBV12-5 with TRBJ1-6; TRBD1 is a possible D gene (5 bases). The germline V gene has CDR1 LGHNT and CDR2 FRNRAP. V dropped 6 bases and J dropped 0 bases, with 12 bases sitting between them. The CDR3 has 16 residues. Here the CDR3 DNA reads TGTGCTAGTGGCAGGGAGACTAGCTCCTATAATTCACCCCTCCACTTT. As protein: CASGRETSSYNSPLHF.

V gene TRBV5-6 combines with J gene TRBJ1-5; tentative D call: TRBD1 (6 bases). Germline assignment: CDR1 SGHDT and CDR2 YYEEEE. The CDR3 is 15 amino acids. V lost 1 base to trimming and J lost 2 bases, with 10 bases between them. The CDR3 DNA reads TGTGCCAGCAGCTTGAACAGGGACGGCAATCAGCCCCAGCATTTT. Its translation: CASSLNRDGNQPQHF.

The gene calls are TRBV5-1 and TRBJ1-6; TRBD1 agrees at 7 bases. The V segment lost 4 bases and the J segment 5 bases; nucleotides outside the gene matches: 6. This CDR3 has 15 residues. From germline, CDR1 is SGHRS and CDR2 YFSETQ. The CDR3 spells CASSPMTGNNSPLHF. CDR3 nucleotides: TGCGCCAGCAGCCCAATGACAGGGAATAATTCACCCCTCCACTTT.

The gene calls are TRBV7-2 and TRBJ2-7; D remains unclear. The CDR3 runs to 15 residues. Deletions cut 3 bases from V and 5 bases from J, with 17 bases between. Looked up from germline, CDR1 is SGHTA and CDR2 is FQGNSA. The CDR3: CASSLVLVGSHEQYF. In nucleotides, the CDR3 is TGTGCCAGCAGCTTGGTGTTAGTCGGGTCTCACGAGCAGTACTTC.

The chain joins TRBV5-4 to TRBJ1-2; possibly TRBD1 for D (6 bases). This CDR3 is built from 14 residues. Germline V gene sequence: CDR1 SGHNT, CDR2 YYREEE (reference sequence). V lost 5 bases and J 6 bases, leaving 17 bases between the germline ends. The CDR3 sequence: CASRPNRVDDGYTF. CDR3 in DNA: TGTGCCAGCAGGCCGAACAGGGTAGACGATGGCTACACCTTC.

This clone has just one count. CDR3 bases: TGCAGCGTTGTGCCACAGGGTTACGAGCAGTACTTC. Protein: CSVVPQGYEQYF. The V call is TRBV29-1, the J call TRBJ2-7, with TRBD1 as a possible D gene (6 bases). Germline loops: CDR1 SQVTM, CDR2 ANQGSEA. The CDR3 is 12 amino acids. V was cut by 4 bases and J by 4 bases, with 11 bases left in between.

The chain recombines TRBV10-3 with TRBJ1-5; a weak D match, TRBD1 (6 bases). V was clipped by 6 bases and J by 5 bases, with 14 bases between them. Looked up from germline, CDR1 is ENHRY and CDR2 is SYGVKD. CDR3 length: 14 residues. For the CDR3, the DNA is TGTGCCATCAGCCGAGAACAGGGCTATCAGCCCCAGCATTTT. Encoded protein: CAISREQGYQPQHF.

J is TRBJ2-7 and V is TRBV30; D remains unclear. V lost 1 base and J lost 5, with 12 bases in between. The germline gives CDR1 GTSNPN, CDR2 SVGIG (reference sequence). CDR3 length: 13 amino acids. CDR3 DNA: TGTGCCTGGAGTGATAAGAGAGGCGACGAGCAGTACTTC. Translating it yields CAWSDKRGDEQYF.

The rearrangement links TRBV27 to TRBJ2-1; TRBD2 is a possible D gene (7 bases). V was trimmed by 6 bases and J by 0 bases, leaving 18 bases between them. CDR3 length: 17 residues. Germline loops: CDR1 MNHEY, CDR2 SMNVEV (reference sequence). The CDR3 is CASRQGGGPSSYNEQFF. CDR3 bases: TGTGCCAGCAGACAAGGGGGGGGCCCTTCCTCCTACAATGAGCAGTTCTTC.

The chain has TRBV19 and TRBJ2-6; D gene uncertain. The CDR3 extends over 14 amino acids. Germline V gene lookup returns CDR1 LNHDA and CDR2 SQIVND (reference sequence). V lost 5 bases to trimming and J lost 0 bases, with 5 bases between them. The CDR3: CASSLNSGANVLTF. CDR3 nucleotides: TGTGCCAGTAGTTTAAACTCTGGGGCCAACGTCCTGACTTTC.

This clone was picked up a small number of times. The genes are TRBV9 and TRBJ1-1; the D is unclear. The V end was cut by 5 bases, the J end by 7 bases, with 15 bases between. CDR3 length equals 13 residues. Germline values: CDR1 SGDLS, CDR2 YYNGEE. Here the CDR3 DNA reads TGTGCCAGCAGTTTTTCCGGGAGTCTTGAAGCTTTCTTT. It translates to CASSFSGSLEAFF.

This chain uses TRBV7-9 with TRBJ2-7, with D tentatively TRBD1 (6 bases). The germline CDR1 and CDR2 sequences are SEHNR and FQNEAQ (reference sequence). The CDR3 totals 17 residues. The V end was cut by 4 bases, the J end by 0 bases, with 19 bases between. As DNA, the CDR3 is TGTGCCAGCAGCTCATACGGACAGCAACCCCACTCCTACGAGCAGTACTTC. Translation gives CASSSYGQQPHSYEQYF.

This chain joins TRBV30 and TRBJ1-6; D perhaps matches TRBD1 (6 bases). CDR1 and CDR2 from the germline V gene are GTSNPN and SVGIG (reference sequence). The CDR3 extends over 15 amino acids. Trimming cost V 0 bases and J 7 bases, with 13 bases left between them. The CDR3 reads CAWSVGGGKNSPLHF. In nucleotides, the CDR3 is TGTGCCTGGAGTGTGGGGGGGGGCAAGAATTCACCCCTCCACTTT.

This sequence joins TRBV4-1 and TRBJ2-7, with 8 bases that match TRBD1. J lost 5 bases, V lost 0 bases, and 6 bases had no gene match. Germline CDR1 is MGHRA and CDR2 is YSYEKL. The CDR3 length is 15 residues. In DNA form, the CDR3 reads TGCGCCAGCAGCCAAGAGCCGACAGGGGCCGACGAGCAGTACTTC. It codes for CASSQEPTGADEQYF.

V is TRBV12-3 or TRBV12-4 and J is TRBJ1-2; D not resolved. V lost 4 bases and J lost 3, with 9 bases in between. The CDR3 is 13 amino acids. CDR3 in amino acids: CASSSLGDYGYTF. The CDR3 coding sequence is TGTGCCAGCAGTTCCCTCGGGGACTATGGCTACACCTTC.

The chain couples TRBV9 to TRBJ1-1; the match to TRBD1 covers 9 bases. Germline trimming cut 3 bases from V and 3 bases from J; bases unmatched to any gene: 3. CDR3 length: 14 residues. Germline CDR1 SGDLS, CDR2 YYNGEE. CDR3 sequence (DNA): TGTGCCAGCAGCGGAGGACAGGGGTACACTGAAGCTTTCTTT. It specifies CASSGGQGYTEAFF.

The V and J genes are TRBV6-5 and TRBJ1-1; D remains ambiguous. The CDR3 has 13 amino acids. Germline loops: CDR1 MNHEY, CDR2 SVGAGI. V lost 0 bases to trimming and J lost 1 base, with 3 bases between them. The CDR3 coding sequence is TGTGCCAGCAGTTACTCAGCGAACACTGAAGCTTTCTTT. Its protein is CASSYSANTEAFF.

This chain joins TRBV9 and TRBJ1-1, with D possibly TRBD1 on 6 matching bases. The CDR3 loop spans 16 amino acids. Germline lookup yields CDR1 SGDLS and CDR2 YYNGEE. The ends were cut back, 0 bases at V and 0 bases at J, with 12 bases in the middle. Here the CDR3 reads CASSVEDSAMNTEAFF. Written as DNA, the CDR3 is TGTGCCAGCAGCGTAGAGGACAGCGCCATGAACACTGAAGCTTTCTTT.

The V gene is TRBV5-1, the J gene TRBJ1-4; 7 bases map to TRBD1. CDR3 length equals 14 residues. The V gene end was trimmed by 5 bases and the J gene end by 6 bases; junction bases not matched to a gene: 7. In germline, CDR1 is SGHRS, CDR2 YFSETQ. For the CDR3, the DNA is TGCGCCAGCAGAAACACAGGGGAACATGAAAAACTGTTTTTT. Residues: CASRNTGEHEKLFF.

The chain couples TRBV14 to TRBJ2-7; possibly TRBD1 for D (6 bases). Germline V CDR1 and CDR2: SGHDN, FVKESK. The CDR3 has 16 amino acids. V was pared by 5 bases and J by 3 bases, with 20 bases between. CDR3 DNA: TGTGCCAGCAGCACCGGGGACACAATTTCGTTCTACGAGCAGTACTTC. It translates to CASSTGDTISFYEQYF.

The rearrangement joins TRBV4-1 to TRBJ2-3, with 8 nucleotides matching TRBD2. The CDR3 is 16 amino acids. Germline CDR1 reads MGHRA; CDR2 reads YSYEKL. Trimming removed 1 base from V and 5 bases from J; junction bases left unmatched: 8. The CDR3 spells CASSQAGTSRVDTQYF. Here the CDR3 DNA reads TGCGCCAGCAGCCAAGCCGGGACTAGTAGGGTAGATACGCAGTATTTT.

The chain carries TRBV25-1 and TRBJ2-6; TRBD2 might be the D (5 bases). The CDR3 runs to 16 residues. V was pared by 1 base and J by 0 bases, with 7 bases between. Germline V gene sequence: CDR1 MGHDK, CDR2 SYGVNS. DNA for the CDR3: TGTGCCAGCAGTGAATCCGGGGACTCTGGGGCCAACGTCCTGACTTTC. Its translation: CASSESGDSGANVLTF.

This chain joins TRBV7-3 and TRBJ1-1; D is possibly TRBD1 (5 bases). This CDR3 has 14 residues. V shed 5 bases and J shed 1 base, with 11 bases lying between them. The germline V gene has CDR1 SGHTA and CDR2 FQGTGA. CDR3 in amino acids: CASSHGGENTEAFF. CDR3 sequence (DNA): TGTGCCAGCAGCCACGGAGGGGAGAACACTGAAGCTTTCTTT.

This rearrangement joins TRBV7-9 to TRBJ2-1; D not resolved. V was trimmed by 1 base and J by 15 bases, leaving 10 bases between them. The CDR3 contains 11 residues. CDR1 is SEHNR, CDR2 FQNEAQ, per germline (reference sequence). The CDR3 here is CASSLGLGAFF. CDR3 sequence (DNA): TGTGCCAGCAGCTTAGGATTAGGAGCGTTCTTC. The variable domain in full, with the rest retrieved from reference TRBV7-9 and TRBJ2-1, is DTGVSQNPRHKITKRGQNVTFRCDPISEHNRLYWYRQTLGQGPEFLTYFQNEAQLEKSRLLSDRFSAERPKGSFSTLEIQRTEQGDSAMYLCASSLGLGAFFGPGTRLTVL.

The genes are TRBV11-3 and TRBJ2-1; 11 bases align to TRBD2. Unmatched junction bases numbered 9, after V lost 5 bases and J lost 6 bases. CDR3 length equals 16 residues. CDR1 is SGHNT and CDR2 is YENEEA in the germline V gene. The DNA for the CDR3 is TGTGCCAGCAGCATGCTAGCGGGGGGAATGGGCAATGAGCAGTTCTTC. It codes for CASSMLAGGMGNEQFF.

CDR3 sequence reads: CASRTGGSPLHF. The CDR3 region has the DNA TGTGCCAGTCGGACAGGGGGCTCACCCCTCCACTTT. The chain is built from TRBV19 and TRBJ1-6; 11 nucleotides match TRBD1. The CDR3 is made up of 12 amino acids. Trimming took 8 bases from V and 10 from J; bases not matched to a gene: 1. CDR1 is LNHDA, CDR2 SQIVND, per germline (reference sequence).